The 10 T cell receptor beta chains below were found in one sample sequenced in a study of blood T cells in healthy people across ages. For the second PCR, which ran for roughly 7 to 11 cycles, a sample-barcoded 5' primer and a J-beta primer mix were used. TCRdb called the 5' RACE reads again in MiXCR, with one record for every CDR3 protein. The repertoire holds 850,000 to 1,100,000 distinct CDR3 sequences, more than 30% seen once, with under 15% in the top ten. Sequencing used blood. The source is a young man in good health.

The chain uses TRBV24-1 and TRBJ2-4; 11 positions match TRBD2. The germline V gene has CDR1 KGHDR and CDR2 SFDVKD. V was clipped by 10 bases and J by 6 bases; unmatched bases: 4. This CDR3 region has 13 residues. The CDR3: CATSGGAGNIQYF. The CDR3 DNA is TGTGCCACTAGCGGGGGGGCTGGAAACATTCAGTACTTC.

The CDR3 region has the DNA TGCAGTGCTCCCCCGGCTAGCGGGGATTCAGATACGCAGTATTTT. This encodes CSAPPASGDSDTQYF. This rearrangement joins TRBV20-1 to TRBJ2-3; the match to TRBD2 covers 9 bases. CDR1 DFQATT and CDR2 SNEGSKA come from the germline V gene (reference sequence). CDR3 length: 15 residues. The ends lost 5 bases at V and 4 bases at J; junction bases unmatched: 10.

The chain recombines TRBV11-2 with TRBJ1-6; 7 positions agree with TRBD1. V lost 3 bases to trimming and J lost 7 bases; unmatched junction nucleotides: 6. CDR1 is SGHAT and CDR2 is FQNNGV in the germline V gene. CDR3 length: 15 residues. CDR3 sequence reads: CASSFPGTVNSPLHF. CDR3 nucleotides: TGTGCCAGCAGCTTTCCGGGGACAGTCAATTCACCCCTCCACTTT.

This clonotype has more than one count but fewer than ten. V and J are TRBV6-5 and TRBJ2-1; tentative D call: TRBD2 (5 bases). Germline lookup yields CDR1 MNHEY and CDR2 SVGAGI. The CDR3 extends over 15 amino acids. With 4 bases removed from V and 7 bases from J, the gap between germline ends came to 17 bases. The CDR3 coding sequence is TGTGCCAGCAGTTTATCGGGGAGCCCTTTTAATGAGCAGTTCTTC. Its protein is CASSLSGSPFNEQFF.

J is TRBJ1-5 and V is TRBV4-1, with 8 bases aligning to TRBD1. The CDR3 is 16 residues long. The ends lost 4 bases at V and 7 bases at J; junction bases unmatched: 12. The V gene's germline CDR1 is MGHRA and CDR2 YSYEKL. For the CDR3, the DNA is TGCGCCAGCAGCCCACATACGGACAGGGTAGACCAGCCCCAGCATTTT. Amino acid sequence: CASSPHTDRVDQPQHF.

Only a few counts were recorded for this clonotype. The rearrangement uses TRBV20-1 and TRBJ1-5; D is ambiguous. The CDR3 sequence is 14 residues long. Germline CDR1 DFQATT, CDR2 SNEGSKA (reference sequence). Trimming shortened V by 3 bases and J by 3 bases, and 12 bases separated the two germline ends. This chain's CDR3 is CSASLDGINQPQHF. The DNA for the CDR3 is TGCAGTGCTAGCCTCGACGGAATCAATCAGCCCCAGCATTTT.

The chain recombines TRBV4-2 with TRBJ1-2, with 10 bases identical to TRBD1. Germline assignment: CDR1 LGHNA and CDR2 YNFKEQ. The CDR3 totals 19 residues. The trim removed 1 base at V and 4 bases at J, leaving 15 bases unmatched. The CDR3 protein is CASSQVWGQGRREVYGYTF. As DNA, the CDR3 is TGTGCCAGCAGCCAAGTATGGGGACAGGGGCGCCGAGAGGTCTATGGCTACACCTTC.

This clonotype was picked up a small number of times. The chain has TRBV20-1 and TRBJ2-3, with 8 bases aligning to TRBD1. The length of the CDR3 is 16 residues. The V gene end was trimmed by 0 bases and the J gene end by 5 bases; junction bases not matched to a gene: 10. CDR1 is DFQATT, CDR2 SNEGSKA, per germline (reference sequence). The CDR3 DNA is TGCAGTGCTAGAGATTCGAACAGGGGGACCGGAGATACGCAGTATTTT. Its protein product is CSARDSNRGTGDTQYF.

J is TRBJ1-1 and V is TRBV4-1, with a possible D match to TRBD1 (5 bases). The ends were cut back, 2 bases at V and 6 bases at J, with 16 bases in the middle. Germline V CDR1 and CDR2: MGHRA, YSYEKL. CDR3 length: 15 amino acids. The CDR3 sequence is CASSQRTPGGAEAFF. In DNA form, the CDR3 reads TGCGCCAGCAGCCAACGCACCCCGGGGGGTGCTGAAGCTTTCTTT.

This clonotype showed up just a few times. The CDR3 region is CASSYRQGISEAFF. CDR3 bases: TGTGCCAGCAGTTACCGACAGGGAATCTCTGAAGCTTTCTTT. This rearrangement joins TRBV6-2 or TRBV6-3 to TRBJ1-1; 7 positions match TRBD1. This CDR3 has 14 amino acids. In germline, CDR1 is MNHEY, CDR2 SVGEGT. The V segment lost 2 bases and the J segment 6 bases; nucleotides outside the gene matches: 6.